The clone carrying this T cell receptor beta chain was picked up one time. Its antigen is undetermined. Each sample contributed around 1.1 x 10^5 TCR templates to the assay. Sequencing used immunoSEQ multiplex PCR; TCRdb keeps in-frame clones, though not all of them. The sample carries approximately 100,000 clones, around 90% recorded once. The data belong to a study of siplizumab effects on memory and regulatory T cells. General study results and limits: The Treg-derived share of mappable alloreactive CD4+ clones averaged roughly 64% with siplizumab and approximately 28% in controls. Siplizumab significantly decreased alloreactive sequences from unstimulated CD4+ memory cells. Memory cells seemed less diverse than naive T cells, which seemed major alloresponse contributors.

The sequence was obtained from a human donor in good health. The sequencing sample was made of Tregs sorted from blood.

The CDR3 DNA reads as TGTGCCAGCAGATCCACAGATACGCAGTATTTT. Residues: CASRSTDTQYF. The V gene is TRBV6-5, the J gene TRBJ2-3, with no clear D. V was clipped by 6 bases and J by 2 bases, with 3 bases between them. The CDR3 has 11 residues. Germline V gene lookup returns CDR1 MNHEY and CDR2 SVGAGI.